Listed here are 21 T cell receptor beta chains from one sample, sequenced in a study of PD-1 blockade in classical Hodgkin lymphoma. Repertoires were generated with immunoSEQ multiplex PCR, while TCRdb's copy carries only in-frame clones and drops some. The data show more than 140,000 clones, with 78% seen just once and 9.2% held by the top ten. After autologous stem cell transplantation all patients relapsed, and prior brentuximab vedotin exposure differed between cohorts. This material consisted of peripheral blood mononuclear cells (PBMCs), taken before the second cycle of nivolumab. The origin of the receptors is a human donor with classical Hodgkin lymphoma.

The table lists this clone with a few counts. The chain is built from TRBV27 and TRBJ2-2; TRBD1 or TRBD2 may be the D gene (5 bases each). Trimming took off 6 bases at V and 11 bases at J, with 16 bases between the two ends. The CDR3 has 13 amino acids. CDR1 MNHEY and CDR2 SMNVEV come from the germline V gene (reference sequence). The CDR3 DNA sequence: TGTGCCAGCAGGGGACGGGCTTTGATAGAGCTGTTTTTT. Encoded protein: CASRGRALIELFF.

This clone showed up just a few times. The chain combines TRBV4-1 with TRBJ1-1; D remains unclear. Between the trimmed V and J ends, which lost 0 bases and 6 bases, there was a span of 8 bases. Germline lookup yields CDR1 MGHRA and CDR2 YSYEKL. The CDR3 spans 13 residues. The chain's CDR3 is CASSQEGASEAFF. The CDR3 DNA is TGCGCCAGCAGCCAAGAAGGTGCATCTGAAGCTTTCTTT.

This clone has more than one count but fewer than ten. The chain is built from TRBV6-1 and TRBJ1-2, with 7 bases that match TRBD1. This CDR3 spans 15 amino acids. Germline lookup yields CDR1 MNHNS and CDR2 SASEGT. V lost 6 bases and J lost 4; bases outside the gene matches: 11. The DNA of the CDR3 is TGTGCCAGCAGATCGGGTAGGGGGCGGGTCTATGGCTACACCTTC. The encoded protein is CASRSGRGRVYGYTF.

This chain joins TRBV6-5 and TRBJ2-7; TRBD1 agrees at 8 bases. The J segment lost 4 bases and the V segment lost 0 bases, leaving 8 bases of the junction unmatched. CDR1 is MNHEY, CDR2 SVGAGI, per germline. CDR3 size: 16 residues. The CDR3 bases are TGTGCCAGCAGTTACTCAAGGGCAGGGGGCAATTACGAGCAGTACTTC. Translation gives CASSYSRAGGNYEQYF.

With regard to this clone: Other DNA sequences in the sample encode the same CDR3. Here the CDR3 reads CASSLSGGYGYTF. The CDR3 DNA follows: TGTGCCAGCAGCTTATCCGGGGGGTATGGCTACACCTTC. V gene TRBV7-2 combines with J gene TRBJ1-2; the D gene is possibly TRBD1 (5 bases). This CDR3 is 13 amino acids long. Germline CDR1 reads SGHTA; CDR2 reads FQGNSA. V lost 2 bases and J lost 5, with 9 bases in between. Together with reference TRBV7-2 and TRBJ1-2, the CDR3 gives the full variable domain: GAGVSQSPSNKVTEKGKDVELRCDPISGHTALYWYRQSLGQGLEFLIYFQGNSAPDKSGLPSDRFSAERTGGSVSTLTIQRTQQEDSAVYLCASSLSGGYGYTFGSGTRLTVV.

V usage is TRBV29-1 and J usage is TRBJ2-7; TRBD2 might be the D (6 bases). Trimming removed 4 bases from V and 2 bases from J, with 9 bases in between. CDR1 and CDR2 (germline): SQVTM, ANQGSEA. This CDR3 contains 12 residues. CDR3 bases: TGCAGCGTTGTGCGGGGCCCCTACGAGCAGTACTTC. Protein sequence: CSVVRGPYEQYF.

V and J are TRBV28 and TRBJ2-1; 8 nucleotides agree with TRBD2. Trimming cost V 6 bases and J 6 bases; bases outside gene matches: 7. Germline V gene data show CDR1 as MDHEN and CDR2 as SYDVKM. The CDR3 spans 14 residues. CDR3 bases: TGTGCCAGCAGGCCGGGACTAGTCATCAATGAGCAGTTCTTC. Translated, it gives CASRPGLVINEQFF.

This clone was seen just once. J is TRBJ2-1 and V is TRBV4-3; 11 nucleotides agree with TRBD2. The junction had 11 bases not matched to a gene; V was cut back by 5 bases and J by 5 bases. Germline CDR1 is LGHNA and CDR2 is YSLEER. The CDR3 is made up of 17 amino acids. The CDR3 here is CASSWELSGRANNEQFF. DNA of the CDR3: TGCGCCAGCAGCTGGGAACTTAGCGGGAGGGCTAACAATGAGCAGTTCTTC.

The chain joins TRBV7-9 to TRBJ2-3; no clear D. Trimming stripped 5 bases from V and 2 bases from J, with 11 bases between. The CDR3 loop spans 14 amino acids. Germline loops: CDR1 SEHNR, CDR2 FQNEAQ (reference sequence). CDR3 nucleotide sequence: TGTGCCAGCAGCCCAGAGGCTACCACAGATACGCAGTATTTT. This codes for CASSPEATTDTQYF.

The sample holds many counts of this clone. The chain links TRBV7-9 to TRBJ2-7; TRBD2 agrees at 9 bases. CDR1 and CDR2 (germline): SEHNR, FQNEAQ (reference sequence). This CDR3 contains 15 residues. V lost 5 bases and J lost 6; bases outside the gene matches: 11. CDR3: CASSARLAAPAEQYF. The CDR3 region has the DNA TGTGCCAGCAGCGCCCGACTAGCGGCTCCGGCCGAGCAGTACTTC.

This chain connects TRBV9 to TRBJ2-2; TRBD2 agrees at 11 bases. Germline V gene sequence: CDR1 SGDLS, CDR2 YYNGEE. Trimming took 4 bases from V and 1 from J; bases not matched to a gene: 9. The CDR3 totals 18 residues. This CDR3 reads CASSSPTSGIVNTGELFF. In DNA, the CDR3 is TGTGCCAGCAGCTCGCCGACTAGCGGGATCGTGAACACCGGGGAGCTGTTTTTT. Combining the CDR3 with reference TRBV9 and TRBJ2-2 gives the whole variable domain DSGVTQTPKHLITATGQRVTLRCSPRSGDLSVYWYQQSLDQGLQFLIQYYNGEERAKGNILERFSAQQFPDLHSELNLSSLELGDSALYFCASSSPTSGIVNTGELFFGEGSRLTVL.

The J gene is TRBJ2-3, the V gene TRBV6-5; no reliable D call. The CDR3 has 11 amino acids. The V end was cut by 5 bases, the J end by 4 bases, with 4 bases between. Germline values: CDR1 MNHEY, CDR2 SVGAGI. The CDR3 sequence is CASSPSDTQYF. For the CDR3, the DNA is TGTGCCAGCAGTCCCTCAGATACGCAGTATTTT.

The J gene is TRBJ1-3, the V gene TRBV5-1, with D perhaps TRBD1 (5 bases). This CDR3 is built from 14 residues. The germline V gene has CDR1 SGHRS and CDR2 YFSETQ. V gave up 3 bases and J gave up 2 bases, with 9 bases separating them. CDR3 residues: CASSSTTAGNTIYF. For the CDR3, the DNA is TGCGCCAGCAGCTCAACGACAGCTGGAAACACCATATATTTT.

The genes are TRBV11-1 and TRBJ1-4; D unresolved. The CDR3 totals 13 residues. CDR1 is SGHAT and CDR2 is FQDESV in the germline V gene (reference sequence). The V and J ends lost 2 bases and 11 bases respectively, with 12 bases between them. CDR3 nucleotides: TGTGCCAGCAGCTTACTGCGGGGTCGGAAACTGTTTTTT. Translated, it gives CASSLLRGRKLFF.

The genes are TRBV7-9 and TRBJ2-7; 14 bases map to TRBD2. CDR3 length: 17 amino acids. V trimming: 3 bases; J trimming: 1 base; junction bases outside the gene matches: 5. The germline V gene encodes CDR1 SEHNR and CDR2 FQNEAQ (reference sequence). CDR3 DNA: TGTGCCAGCAGCTTCGGACTAGCGGGAGGCTATTCCTACGAGCAGTACTTC. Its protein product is CASSFGLAGGYSYEQYF.

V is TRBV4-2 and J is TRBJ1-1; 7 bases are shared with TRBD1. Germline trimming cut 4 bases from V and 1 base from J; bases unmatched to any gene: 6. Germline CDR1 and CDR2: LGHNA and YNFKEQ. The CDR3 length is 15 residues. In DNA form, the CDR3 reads TGTGCCAGCAGCCTCCCGACAGGGAGGAACACTGAAGCTTTCTTT. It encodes CASSLPTGRNTEAFF.

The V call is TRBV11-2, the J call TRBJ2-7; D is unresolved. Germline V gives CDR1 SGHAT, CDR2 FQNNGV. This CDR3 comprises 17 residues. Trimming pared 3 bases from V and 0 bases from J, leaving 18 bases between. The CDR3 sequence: CASSFSTSTAFSYEQYF. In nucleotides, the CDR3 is TGTGCCAGCAGCTTTTCCACCTCCACGGCATTCTCCTACGAGCAGTACTTC.

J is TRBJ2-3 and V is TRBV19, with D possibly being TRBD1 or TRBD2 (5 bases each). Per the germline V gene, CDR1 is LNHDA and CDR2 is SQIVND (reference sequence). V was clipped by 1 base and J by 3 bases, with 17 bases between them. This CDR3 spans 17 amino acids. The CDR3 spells CASSIGVGVPGTDTQYF. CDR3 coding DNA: TGTGCCAGTAGTATAGGGGTGGGGGTTCCGGGGACAGATACGCAGTATTTT.

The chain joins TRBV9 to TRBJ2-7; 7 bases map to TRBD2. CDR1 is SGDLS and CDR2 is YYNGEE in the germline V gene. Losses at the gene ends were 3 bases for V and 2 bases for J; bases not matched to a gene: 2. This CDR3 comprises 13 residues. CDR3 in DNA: TGTGCCAGCAGCGCCGGGACTACCTACGAGCAGTACTTC. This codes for CASSAGTTYEQYF.

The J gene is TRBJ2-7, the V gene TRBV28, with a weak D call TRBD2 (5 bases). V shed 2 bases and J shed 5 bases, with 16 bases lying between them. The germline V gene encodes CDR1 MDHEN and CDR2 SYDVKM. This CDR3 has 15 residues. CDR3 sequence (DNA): TGTGCCAGCAGTTTAGAAACAGCGCGGGTCGACGAGCAGTACTTC. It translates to CASSLETARVDEQYF.

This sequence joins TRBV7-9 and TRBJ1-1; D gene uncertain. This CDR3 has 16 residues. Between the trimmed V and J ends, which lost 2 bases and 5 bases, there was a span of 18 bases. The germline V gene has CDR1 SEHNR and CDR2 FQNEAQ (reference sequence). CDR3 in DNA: TGTGCCAGCAGCTTACTTCAGAGCTTCATGGGGACTGAAGCTTTCTTT. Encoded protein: CASSLLQSFMGTEAFF.